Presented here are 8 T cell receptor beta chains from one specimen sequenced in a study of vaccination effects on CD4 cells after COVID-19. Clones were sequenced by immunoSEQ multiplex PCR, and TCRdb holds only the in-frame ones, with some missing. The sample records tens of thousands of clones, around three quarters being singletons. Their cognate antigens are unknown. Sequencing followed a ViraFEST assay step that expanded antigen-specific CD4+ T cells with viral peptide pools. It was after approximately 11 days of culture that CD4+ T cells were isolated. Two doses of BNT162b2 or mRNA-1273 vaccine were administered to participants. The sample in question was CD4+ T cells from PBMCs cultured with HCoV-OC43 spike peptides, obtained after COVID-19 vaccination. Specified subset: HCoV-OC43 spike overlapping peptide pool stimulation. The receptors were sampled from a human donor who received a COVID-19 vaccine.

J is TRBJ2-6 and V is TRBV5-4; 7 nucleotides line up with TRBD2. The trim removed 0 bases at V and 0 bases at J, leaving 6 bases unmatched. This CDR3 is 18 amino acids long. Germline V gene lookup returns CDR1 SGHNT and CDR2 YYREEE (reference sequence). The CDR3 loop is CASSLAGLQSSGANVLTF. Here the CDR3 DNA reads TGTGCCAGCAGCTTGGCGGGACTACAAAGCTCTGGGGCCAACGTCCTGACTTTC.

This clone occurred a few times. The CDR3 spells CASSLRRADTQYF. The DNA of the CDR3 is TGTGCCAGCAGCTTACGTCGGGCAGATACGCAGTATTTT. V gene TRBV7-3 combines with J gene TRBJ2-3, with D uncertain. Deletions cut 2 bases from V and 4 bases from J, with 7 bases between. The CDR3 consists of 13 residues. The germline V gene has CDR1 SGHTA and CDR2 FQGTGA.

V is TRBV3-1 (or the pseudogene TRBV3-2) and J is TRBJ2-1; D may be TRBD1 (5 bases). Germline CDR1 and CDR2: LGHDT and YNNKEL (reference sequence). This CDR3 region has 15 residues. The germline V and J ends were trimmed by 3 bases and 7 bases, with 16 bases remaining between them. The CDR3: CASSHRTSGKNEQFF. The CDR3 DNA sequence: TGTGCCAGCAGCCATAGGACGTCAGGGAAAAATGAGCAGTTCTTC.

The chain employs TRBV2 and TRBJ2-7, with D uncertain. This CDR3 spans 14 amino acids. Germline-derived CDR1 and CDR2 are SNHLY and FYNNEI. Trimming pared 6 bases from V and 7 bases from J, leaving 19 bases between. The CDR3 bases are TGTGCCAGCAGAGGTCCCATCCAGGTAGATGAGCAGTACGTC. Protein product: CASRGPIQVDEQYV.

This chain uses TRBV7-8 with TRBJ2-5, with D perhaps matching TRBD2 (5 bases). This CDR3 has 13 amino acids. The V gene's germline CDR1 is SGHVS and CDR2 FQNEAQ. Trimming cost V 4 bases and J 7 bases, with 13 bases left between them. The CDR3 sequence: CASSSSGLGTQYF. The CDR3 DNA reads TGTGCCAGCAGCTCCAGCGGATTGGGGACCCAGTACTTC.

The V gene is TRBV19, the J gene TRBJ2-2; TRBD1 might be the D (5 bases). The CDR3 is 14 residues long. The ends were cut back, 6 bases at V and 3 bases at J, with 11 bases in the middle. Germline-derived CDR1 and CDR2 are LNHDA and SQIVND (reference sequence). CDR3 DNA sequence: TGTGCCAGTAGACCGACAGCGTACACCGGGGAGCTGTTTTTT. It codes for CASRPTAYTGELFF. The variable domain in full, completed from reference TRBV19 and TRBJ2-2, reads DGGITQSPKYLFRKEGQNVTLSCEQNLNHDAMYWYRQDPGQGLRLIYYSQIVNDFQKGDIAEGYSVSREKKESFPLTVTSAQKNPTAFYLCASRPTAYTGELFFGEGSRLTVL.

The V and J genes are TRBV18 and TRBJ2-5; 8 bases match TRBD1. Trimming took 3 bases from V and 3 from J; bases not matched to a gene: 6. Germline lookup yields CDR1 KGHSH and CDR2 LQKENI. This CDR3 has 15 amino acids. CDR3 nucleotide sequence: TGTGCCAGCTCACCTCGACAGGGGCGGGAAGAGACCCAGTACTTC. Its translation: CASSPRQGREETQYF.

DNA of the CDR3: TGTGCCAGTAGTCTCGGGGATAGCAATCAGCCCCAGCATTTT. This codes for CASSLGDSNQPQHF. The chain is built from TRBV19 and TRBJ1-5, with unresolved D. CDR1 is LNHDA and CDR2 is SQIVND in the germline V gene (reference sequence). The CDR3 has 14 residues. The germline V and J ends were trimmed by 5 bases and 0 bases, with 8 bases remaining between them. Together with reference TRBV19 and TRBJ1-5, the CDR3 gives the full variable domain: DGGITQSPKYLFRKEGQNVTLSCEQNLNHDAMYWYRQDPGQGLRLIYYSQIVNDFQKGDIAEGYSVSREKKESFPLTVTSAQKNPTAFYLCASSLGDSNQPQHFGDGTRLSIL.